These 14 T cell receptor beta chains were sequenced from one sample in a study of blood T cell repertoires in COVID-19. The table came from immunoSEQ multiplex PCR; TCRdb's copy has only in-frame clones and leaves some out. Counted here are fewer than 450,000 clones, around nine tenths occurring once; the ten biggest clones make up just under 7.5%. Material for sequencing was peripheral blood. The receptors were sampled from a woman in her 70s with COVID-19, enrolled during active disease.

This chain links TRBV23-1 with TRBJ1-5; D might be TRBD1 (5 bases). TRBV23-1 is designated an ORF whose function remains uncertain. This CDR3 is built from 15 residues. V was pared by 5 bases and J by 0 bases, with 11 bases between. In DNA, the CDR3 is TGCGCCAGCAGTTACGACAGATATAGCAATCAGCCCCAGCATTTT. This sequence encodes CASSYDRYSNQPQHF.

V gene TRBV10-3 combines with J gene TRBJ1-1; 9 positions agree with TRBD1. V was clipped by 8 bases and J by 2 bases; unmatched bases: 3. CDR3 length equals 13 residues. The germline CDR1 and CDR2 sequences are ENHRY and SYGVKD. The CDR3 reads CAIGTGTNTEAFF. The CDR3 bases are TGTGCCATCGGGACAGGGACTAACACTGAAGCTTTCTTT.

The rearrangement joins TRBV28 to TRBJ1-3, with 8 bases identical to TRBD1. The germline V gene encodes CDR1 MDHEN and CDR2 SYDVKM. The CDR3 contains 15 residues. V shed 6 bases and J 0 bases; nucleotides not matched to a gene: 4. CDR3 sequence reads: CASSSGGLSGNTIYF. As DNA, the CDR3 is TGTGCCAGCAGCTCAGGGGGCCTCTCTGGAAACACCATATATTTT.

This clone was detected once. The rearrangement links TRBV13 to TRBJ2-7; D may be TRBD1 (6 bases). The CDR3 loop spans 15 amino acids. Trimming removed 5 bases from V and 7 bases from J, with 21 bases in between. The germline gives CDR1 PRHDT, CDR2 FYEKMQ (reference sequence). For the CDR3, the DNA is TGTGCCAGCAGCATTGCGACAGGTCCCCCGGGTGAGCAGTACTTC. Translated: CASSIATGPPGEQYF.

This rearrangement joins TRBV11-2 to TRBJ2-1, with a weak D call TRBD1 (6 bases). Germline V gene sequence: CDR1 SGHAT, CDR2 FQNNGV. V dropped 5 bases and J dropped 8 bases, with 16 bases sitting between them. The CDR3 sequence is 14 residues long. The CDR3 region has the DNA TGTGCCAGCAGCCCACTTACAGGGTATGATGAGCAGTTCTTC. Translated: CASSPLTGYDEQFF.

In this sample, this clone turned up a few times. The V and J genes are TRBV30 and TRBJ2-1; 8 nucleotides agree with TRBD2. Per the germline V gene, CDR1 is GTSNPN and CDR2 is SVGIG (reference sequence). V shed 2 bases and J 7 bases; nucleotides not matched to a gene: 16. This CDR3 has 17 residues. This CDR3 is CAWSSFSGTNSGNEQFF. For the CDR3, the DNA is TGTGCCTGGAGTTCTTTTAGCGGGACTAACTCGGGAAATGAGCAGTTCTTC.

This sequence joins TRBV7-2 and TRBJ1-4, with D tentatively TRBD1 (6 bases). Germline V gene data show CDR1 as SGHTA and CDR2 as FQGNSA. V lost 1 base to trimming and J lost 4 bases, with 16 bases between them. The CDR3 extends over 17 amino acids. The DNA of the CDR3 is TGTGCCAGCAGCTTAGGGCTAACAGGGCCCCTTAATGAAAAACTGTTTTTT. It specifies CASSLGLTGPLNEKLFF.

This chain links TRBV7-6 with TRBJ1-6, with 7 bases matching TRBD1. This CDR3 has 13 amino acids. V gave up 2 bases and J gave up 8 bases; unmatched junction bases: 0. Germline CDR1 is SGHVS and CDR2 is FNYEAQ. The CDR3 spells CASSLQGDSPLHF. The CDR3 DNA reads as TGTGCCAGCAGCTTACAGGGGGATTCACCCCTCCACTTT.

This CDR3 is CASARGLEETQYF. CDR3 nucleotide sequence: TGTGCTAGTGCCCGGGGGTTAGAAGAGACCCAGTACTTC. The chain has TRBV12-5 and TRBJ2-5; the D gene is possibly TRBD2 (6 bases). Trimming cost V 7 bases and J 3 bases, with 12 bases left between them. Germline values: CDR1 LGHNT, CDR2 FRNRAP. This CDR3 spans 13 amino acids.

This clone was recorded once. The CDR3 region is CASSLQGLGNSPLHF. For the CDR3, the DNA is TGCGCCAGCAGCTTACAGGGTTTGGGTAATTCACCCCTCCACTTT. The gene calls are TRBV5-1 and TRBJ1-6, with D possibly being TRBD1 (6 bases). Germline CDR1 and CDR2: SGHRS and YFSETQ. The CDR3 runs to 15 residues. The V gene lost 2 bases and the J gene lost 6 bases, with 12 bases spanning the gap.

This chain links TRBV24-1 with TRBJ2-5, with D unclear. This CDR3 spans 13 amino acids. The V end was cut by 1 base, the J end by 3 bases, with 5 bases between. The germline V gene has CDR1 KGHDR and CDR2 SFDVKD. The CDR3: CATSDFAEETQYF. The CDR3, as DNA: TGTGCCACCAGTGATTTTGCGGAAGAGACCCAGTACTTC.

The rearrangement links TRBV2 to TRBJ2-7; 7 positions match TRBD2. This CDR3 contains 14 residues. The J segment lost 0 bases and the V segment lost 6 bases, leaving 5 bases of the junction unmatched. Germline CDR1 reads SNHLY; CDR2 reads FYNNEI. The CDR3 nucleotides are TGTGCCAGCAGGGAACTAGCGAACTCCTACGAGCAGTACTTC. Translating gives CASRELANSYEQYF.

The chain employs TRBV27 and TRBJ2-5; TRBD2 might be the D (5 bases). CDR3 length equals 14 residues. Germline V gene lookup returns CDR1 MNHEY and CDR2 SMNVEV (reference sequence). The V end lost 6 bases, the J end lost 1 base, and 12 bases lay between the germline ends. CDR3 loop: CASRPRTFQETQYF. CDR3 nucleotide sequence: TGTGCCAGCAGACCTCGGACTTTCCAAGAGACCCAGTACTTC.

CDR3 nucleotide sequence: TGTGCCAGCAGCTGGAATCGGGGGGACTATGGCTACACCTTC. Translating it yields CASSWNRGDYGYTF. The chain joins TRBV5-4 to TRBJ1-2, with D maybe TRBD1 (5 bases). There are 14 residues in the CDR3. V lost 3 bases to trimming and J lost 3 bases, with 12 bases between them. The germline V gene has CDR1 SGHNT and CDR2 YYREEE (reference sequence).